The 20 T cell receptor beta chains given below trace back to one sample, sequenced in a study of OX40 agonist ivuxolimab in advanced cancers. The protocol was immunoSEQ multiplex PCR, while the TCRdb copy is restricted to in-frame clones and leaves out a portion. The sample has 70,000 to 80,000 clones, over 90% seen once. This sample comprised CD4+ or CD8+ T cells sorted from blood, obtained in a trial of the OX40 agonist ivuxolimab. The source is an adult with an advanced solid tumor such as melanoma, head and neck, liver or kidney cancer.

The V call is TRBV11-3, the J call TRBJ2-1; 8 positions match TRBD2. The germline gives CDR1 SGHNT, CDR2 YENEEA. The V and J ends lost 5 bases and 6 bases, in that order; junction bases with no gene match: 9. The CDR3 totals 15 residues. The CDR3: CASSGPGTRRNEQFF. The CDR3 region has the DNA TGTGCCAGCAGCGGCCCCGGGACTAGGCGCAATGAGCAGTTCTTC.

The chain has TRBV27 and TRBJ1-5; D may be TRBD1 (6 bases). The V end was cut by 2 bases, the J end by 2 bases, with 10 bases between. CDR1 and CDR2 (germline): MNHEY, SMNVEV (reference sequence). The CDR3 loop spans 15 amino acids. CDR3 residues: CASSLGGGGNQPQHF. The CDR3 DNA reads as TGTGCCAGCAGTTTAGGAGGGGGAGGCAATCAGCCCCAGCATTTT.

The genes are TRBV5-6 and TRBJ1-5; D unclear. The CDR3 consists of 15 residues. Germline CDR1 and CDR2: SGHDT and YYEEEE. V was cut by 1 base and J by 2 bases, with 10 bases left in between. This CDR3 reads CASSLHLYGNQPQHF. The CDR3 bases are TGTGCCAGCAGCTTGCACTTGTATGGCAATCAGCCCCAGCATTTT.

In DNA form, the CDR3 reads TGCGCCACCTTGGGGGGCGAAGCTTTCTTT. This sequence encodes CATLGGEAFF. The gene calls are TRBV10-2 and TRBJ1-1, with D tentatively TRBD1 (6 bases). Germline CDR1 reads WSHSY; CDR2 reads SAAADI. This CDR3 region has 10 residues. V dropped 10 bases and J dropped 8 bases, with 11 bases sitting between them.

This clone appeared a single time. This sequence joins TRBV2 and TRBJ1-3; D is uncertain. The CDR3 is made up of 12 amino acids. V was cut by 9 bases and J by 2 bases, with 8 bases left in between. Looked up from germline, CDR1 is SNHLY and CDR2 is FYNNEI. The CDR3 coding sequence is TGTGCCAGTGCAAGGGCTGGAAACACCATATATTTT. This encodes CASARAGNTIYF.

The rearrangement uses TRBV2 and TRBJ2-5, with 9 bases lining up with TRBD1. CDR3 size: 16 residues. J was trimmed by 3 bases and V by 10 bases; bases with no gene match: 15. Germline CDR1 and CDR2: SNHLY and FYNNEI. The CDR3 DNA sequence: TGTGCCATCCTAACCGGACAGGGGCCATTCAAAGAGACCCAGTACTTC. This translates into CAILTGQGPFKETQYF.

The CDR3 DNA reads as TGTGCCAGCAGCTTCCGGGCAGACACTGAAGCTTTCTTT. Protein sequence: CASSFRADTEAFF. J is TRBJ1-1 and V is TRBV5-4; D ambiguous. Trimming pared 2 bases from V and 3 bases from J, leaving 8 bases between. Germline V gene lookup returns CDR1 SGHNT and CDR2 YYREEE (reference sequence). CDR3 size: 13 residues.

The J gene is TRBJ2-1, the V gene TRBV19; 10 bases are a match to TRBD2. Germline-derived CDR1 and CDR2 are LNHDA and SQIVND (reference sequence). The CDR3 consists of 14 residues. Trimming took 2 bases from V and 8 from J; bases not matched to a gene: 3. Here the CDR3 DNA reads TGTGCCAGTAGTATAAGCGGGGGGGCCTATGAGCAGTTCTTC. It yields the protein CASSISGGAYEQFF.

In its sample, this clone was seen once. J is TRBJ1-5 and V is TRBV27; TRBD1 might be the D (5 bases). With 2 bases removed from V and 6 bases from J, the gap between germline ends came to 11 bases. In germline, CDR1 is MNHEY, CDR2 SMNVEV (reference sequence). The CDR3 sequence is 14 residues long. The CDR3 is CASSLEVGVQPQHF. In DNA form, the CDR3 reads TGTGCCAGCAGTTTAGAGGTGGGGGTTCAGCCCCAGCATTTT.

The chain employs TRBV4-1 and TRBJ2-2, with 7 nucleotides matching TRBD2. The CDR3 sequence is 15 residues long. The junction had 2 bases not matched to a gene; V was cut back by 2 bases and J by 2 bases. From germline, CDR1 is MGHRA and CDR2 YSYEKL. This CDR3 reads CASSQRAGNTGELFF. The DNA for the CDR3 is TGCGCCAGCAGCCAAAGAGCGGGAAACACCGGGGAGCTGTTTTTT.

The chain carries TRBV19 and TRBJ2-5; no clear D gene. The germline V and J ends were trimmed by 5 bases and 2 bases, with 15 bases remaining between them. The germline CDR1 and CDR2 sequences are LNHDA and SQIVND (reference sequence). The CDR3 runs 15 residues. The CDR3 loop is CASSLRPDGQETQYF. The DNA of the CDR3 is TGTGCCAGTAGTCTCAGGCCCGACGGACAAGAGACCCAGTACTTC.

The chain employs TRBV6-5 and TRBJ2-1, with D perhaps matching TRBD1 (6 bases). From germline, CDR1 is MNHEY and CDR2 SVGAGI. V lost 2 bases to trimming and J lost 3 bases, with 11 bases between them. This CDR3 spans 15 amino acids. CDR3 amino acids: CASSYRDTDYNEQFF. The CDR3 bases are TGTGCCAGCAGTTACAGGGACACGGACTACAATGAGCAGTTCTTC.

About this clone: Compared with germline, one end of the junction differs, possibly owing to a read error. CDR3 sequence reads: CASSVATGLVHF. CDR3 nucleotides: TGTGCCAGCAGCGTAGCTACAGGGCTGGTCCACTTC. This chain links TRBV9 with TRBJ2-5; D is perhaps TRBD1 (6 bases). There are 12 residues in the CDR3. Per germline, CDR1 SGDLS and CDR2 YYNGEE. The full variable domain, rest sourced from reference TRBV9 and TRBJ2-5, is DSGVTQTPKHLITATGQRVTLRCSPRSGDLSVYWYQQSLDQGLQFLIQYYNGEERAKGNILERFSAQQFPDLHSELNLSSLELGDSALYFCASSVATGLVHFGPGTRLLVL.

This clone was observed a single time. Other DNA sequences in this sample translate to the same CDR3. This chain connects TRBV9 to TRBJ2-3, with unresolved D. Germline CDR1 is SGDLS and CDR2 is YYNGEE. V shed 0 bases and J shed 3 bases, with 5 bases lying between them. The CDR3 runs to 13 residues. CDR3 bases: TGTGCCAGCAGCGTAGGTGGAACAGATACGCAGTATTTT. It codes for CASSVGGTDTQYF.

V and J are TRBV6-1 and TRBJ1-1; perhaps TRBD1 as D (6 bases). The V end was cut by 2 bases, the J end by 5 bases, with 12 bases between. Germline V lookup: CDR1 MNHNS, CDR2 SASEGT. The CDR3 covers 14 residues. The CDR3 DNA is TGTGCCAGCAGTGAATCGGGGGGCGGTACTGAAGCTTTCTTT. It yields the protein CASSESGGGTEAFF.

This chain connects TRBV20-1 to TRBJ2-7, with no clear D. Trimming pared 5 bases from V and 2 bases from J, leaving 7 bases between. This CDR3 contains 11 residues. Germline V gene data show CDR1 as DFQATT and CDR2 as SNEGSKA (reference sequence). Here the CDR3 DNA reads TGCAGTGCTGGACGGGCCTACGAGCAGTACTTC. This gives the protein CSAGRAYEQYF.

The rearrangement joins TRBV29-1 to TRBJ2-7; maybe TRBD1 (6 bases). CDR1 and CDR2 (germline): SQVTM, ANQGSEA. There are 13 residues in the CDR3. Between the trimmed V and J ends, which lost 4 bases and 1 base, there was a span of 11 bases. In nucleotides, the CDR3 is TGCAGCGTTGGGGGGCAGGGGTCCTACGAGCAGTACTTC. This codes for CSVGGQGSYEQYF.

Notes on this clone: Other DNA sequences in this specimen translate into the identical CDR3. The rearrangement joins TRBV27 to TRBJ1-5; perhaps TRBD1 as D (5 bases). The V end was cut by 5 bases, the J end by 4 bases, with 12 bases between. The CDR3 has 14 amino acids. Germline-derived CDR1 and CDR2 are MNHEY and SMNVEV (reference sequence). The CDR3 DNA reads as TGTGCCAGCAGTACTCGGGGGGGGAATCAGCCCCAGCATTTT. Translated, it gives CASSTRGGNQPQHF.

The gene calls are TRBV9 and TRBJ1-5; no firm D call. V was shortened by 0 bases and J by 2 bases, with 6 bases between the two germline ends. From germline, CDR1 is SGDLS and CDR2 YYNGEE. The CDR3 loop spans 14 amino acids. CDR3 DNA: TGTGCCAGCAGCGTAGGGGTAGGCAATCAGCCCCAGCATTTT. Protein product: CASSVGVGNQPQHF. Using reference TRBV9 and TRBJ1-5 for the parts outside the CDR3, the full variable domain is DSGVTQTPKHLITATGQRVTLRCSPRSGDLSVYWYQQSLDQGLQFLIQYYNGEERAKGNILERFSAQQFPDLHSELNLSSLELGDSALYFCASSVGVGNQPQHFGDGTRLSIL.

The rearrangement joins TRBV27 to TRBJ2-1; no clear D. The germline CDR1 and CDR2 sequences are MNHEY and SMNVEV (reference sequence). CDR3 length: 12 residues. Deletions cut 6 bases from V and 6 bases from J, with 9 bases between. DNA for the CDR3: TGTGCCAGCAGCCACCCCGGCAATGAGCAGTTCTTC. It is translated as CASSHPGNEQFF.